This T cell receptor beta chain was recorded in a study of molecular identifiers for immune sequencing clone quantification. This clonotype appeared many times. TCRdb reprocessed the PCR reads with MiXCR, giving one entry per CDR3 protein. This table has 45,000 to 55,000 distinct CDR3 sequences, more than 35% appearing once. The V gene end was trimmed by 4 bases and the J gene end by 2 bases; junction bases not matched to a gene: 3. The V gene's germline CDR1 is SGHTA and CDR2 FQGNSA. The CDR3 consists of 14 residues. The gene calls are TRBV7-2 and TRBJ2-7, with TRBD1 matching 9 bases. This sequence was found in a human donor in good health. Some libraries in this study had Jurkat cell RNA spiked in. Source material: naive CD8+ T cells from blood, with Jurkat cell RNA spiked in. Subset denoted: FACS-sorted CD8+CD4-CCR7+CD45RA+ naive T cells. DNA for the CDR3: TGTGCCAGCAGCTATGGGACAGGGCCCTACGAGCAGTACTTC. Its protein is CASSYGTGPYEQYF.